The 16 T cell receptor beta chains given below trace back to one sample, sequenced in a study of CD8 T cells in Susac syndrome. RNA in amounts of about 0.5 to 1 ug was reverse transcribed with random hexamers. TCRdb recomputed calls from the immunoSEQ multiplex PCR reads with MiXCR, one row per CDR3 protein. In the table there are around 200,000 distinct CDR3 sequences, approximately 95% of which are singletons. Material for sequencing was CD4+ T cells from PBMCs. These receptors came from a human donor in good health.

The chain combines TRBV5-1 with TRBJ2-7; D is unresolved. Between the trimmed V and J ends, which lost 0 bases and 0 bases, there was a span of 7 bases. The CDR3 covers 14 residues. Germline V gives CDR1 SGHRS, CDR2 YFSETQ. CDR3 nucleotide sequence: TGCGCCAGCAGCTTGGAGAGTAACTCCTACGAGCAGTACGTC. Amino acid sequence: CASSLESNSYEQYV.

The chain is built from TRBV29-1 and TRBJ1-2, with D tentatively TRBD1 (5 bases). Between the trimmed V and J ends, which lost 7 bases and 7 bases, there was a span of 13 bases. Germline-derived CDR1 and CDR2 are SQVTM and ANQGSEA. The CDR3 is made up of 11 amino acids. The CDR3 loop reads CSAGAAAGYTF. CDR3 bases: TGCAGCGCTGGGGCAGCGGCTGGCTACACCTTC.

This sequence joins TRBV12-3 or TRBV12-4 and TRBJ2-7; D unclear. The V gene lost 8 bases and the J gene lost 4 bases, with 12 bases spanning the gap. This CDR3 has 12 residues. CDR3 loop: CASSSDGYEQYF. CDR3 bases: TGTGCCAGCTCCTCGGACGGTTACGAGCAGTACTTC.

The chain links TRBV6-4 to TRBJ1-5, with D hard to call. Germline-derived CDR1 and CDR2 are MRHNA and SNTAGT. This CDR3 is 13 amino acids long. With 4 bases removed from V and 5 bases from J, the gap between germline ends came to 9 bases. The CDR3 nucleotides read TGTGCCAGCAGTGTTAACGACGATCAGCCCCAGCATTTT. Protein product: CASSVNDDQPQHF.

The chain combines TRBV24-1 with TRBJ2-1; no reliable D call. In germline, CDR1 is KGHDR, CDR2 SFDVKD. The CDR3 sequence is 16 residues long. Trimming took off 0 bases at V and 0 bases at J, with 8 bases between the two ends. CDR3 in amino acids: CATSDLRASSYNEQFF. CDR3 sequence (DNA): TGTGCCACCAGTGATTTGCGGGCAAGCTCCTACAATGAGCAGTTCTTC.

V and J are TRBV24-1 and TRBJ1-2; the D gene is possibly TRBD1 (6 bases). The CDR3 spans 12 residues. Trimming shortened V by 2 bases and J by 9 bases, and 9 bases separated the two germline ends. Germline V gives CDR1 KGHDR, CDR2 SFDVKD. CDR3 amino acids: CATSDSDRSYTF. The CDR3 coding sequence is TGTGCCACCAGTGATTCGGACAGAAGCTACACCTTC.

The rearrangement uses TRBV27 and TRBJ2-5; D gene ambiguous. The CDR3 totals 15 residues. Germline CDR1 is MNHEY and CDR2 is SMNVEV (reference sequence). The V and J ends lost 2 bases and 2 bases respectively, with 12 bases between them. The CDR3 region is CASSLNSAVQETQYF. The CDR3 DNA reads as TGTGCCAGCAGTTTAAATTCGGCGGTACAAGAGACCCAGTACTTC.

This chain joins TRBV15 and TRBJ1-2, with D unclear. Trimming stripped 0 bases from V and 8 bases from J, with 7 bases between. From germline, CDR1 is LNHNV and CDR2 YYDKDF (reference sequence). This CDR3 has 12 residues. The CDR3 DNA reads TGTGCCACCAGCAGAGATCAAAGCGGCTACACCTTC. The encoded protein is CATSRDQSGYTF.

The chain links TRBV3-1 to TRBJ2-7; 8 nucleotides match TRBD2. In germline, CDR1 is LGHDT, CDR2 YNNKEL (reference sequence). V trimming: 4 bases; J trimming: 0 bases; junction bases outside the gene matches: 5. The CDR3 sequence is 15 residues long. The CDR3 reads CASSLRGGFSYEQYF. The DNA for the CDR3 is TGTGCCAGCAGCCTACGGGGGGGTTTCTCCTACGAGCAGTACTTC.

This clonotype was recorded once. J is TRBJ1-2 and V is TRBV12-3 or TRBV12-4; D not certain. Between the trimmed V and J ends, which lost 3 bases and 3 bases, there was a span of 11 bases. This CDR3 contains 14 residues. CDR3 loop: CASSFRRADYGYTF. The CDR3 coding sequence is TGTGCCAGCAGTTTCCGAAGGGCGGACTATGGCTACACCTTC.

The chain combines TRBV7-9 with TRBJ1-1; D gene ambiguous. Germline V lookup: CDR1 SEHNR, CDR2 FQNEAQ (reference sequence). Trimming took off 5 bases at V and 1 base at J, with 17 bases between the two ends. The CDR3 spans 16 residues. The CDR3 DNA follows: TGTGCCAGCAGCGTCCCCGGAATTGGGAGGAACACTGAAGCTTTCTTT. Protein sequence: CASSVPGIGRNTEAFF.

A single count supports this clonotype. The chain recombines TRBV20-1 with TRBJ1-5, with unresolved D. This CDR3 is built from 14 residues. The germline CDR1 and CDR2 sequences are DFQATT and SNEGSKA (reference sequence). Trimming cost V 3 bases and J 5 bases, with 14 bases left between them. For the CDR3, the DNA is TGCAGTGCTAGGGAAGTATTTCCCCATCAGCCCCAGCATTTT. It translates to CSAREVFPHQPQHF.

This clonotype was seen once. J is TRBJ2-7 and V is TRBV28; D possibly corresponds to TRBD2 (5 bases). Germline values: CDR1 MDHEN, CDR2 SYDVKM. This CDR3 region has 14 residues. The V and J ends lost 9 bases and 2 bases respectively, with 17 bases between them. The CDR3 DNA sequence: TGTGCCAGTTTAACCTCGGGGTACCCCTACGAGCAGTACGTC. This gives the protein CASLTSGYPYEQYV.

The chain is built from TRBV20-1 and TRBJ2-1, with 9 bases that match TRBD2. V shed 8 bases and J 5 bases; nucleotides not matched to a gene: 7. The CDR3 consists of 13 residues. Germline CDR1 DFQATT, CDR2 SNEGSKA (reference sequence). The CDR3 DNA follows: TGCAGTTCCCCCGGGACTAGCCACAATGAGCAGTTCTTC. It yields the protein CSSPGTSHNEQFF.

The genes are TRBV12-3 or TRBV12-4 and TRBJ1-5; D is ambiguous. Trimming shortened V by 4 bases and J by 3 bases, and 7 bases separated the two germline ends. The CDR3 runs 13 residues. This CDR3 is CASSSLDNQPQHF. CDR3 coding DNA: TGTGCCAGCAGTTCCCTCGACAATCAGCCCCAGCATTTT.

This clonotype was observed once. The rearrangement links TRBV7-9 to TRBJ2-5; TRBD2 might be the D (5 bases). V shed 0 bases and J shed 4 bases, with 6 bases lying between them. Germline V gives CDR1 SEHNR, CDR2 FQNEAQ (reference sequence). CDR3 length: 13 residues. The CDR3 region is CASSLALGETQYF. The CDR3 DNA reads TGTGCCAGCAGCTTAGCACTAGGAGAGACCCAGTACTTC. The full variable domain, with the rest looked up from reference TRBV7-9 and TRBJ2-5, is DTGVSQNPRHKITKRGQNVTFRCDPISEHNRLYWYRQTLGQGPEFLTYFQNEAQLEKSRLLSDRFSAERPKGSFSTLEIQRTEQGDSAMYLCASSLALGETQYFGPGTRLLVL.